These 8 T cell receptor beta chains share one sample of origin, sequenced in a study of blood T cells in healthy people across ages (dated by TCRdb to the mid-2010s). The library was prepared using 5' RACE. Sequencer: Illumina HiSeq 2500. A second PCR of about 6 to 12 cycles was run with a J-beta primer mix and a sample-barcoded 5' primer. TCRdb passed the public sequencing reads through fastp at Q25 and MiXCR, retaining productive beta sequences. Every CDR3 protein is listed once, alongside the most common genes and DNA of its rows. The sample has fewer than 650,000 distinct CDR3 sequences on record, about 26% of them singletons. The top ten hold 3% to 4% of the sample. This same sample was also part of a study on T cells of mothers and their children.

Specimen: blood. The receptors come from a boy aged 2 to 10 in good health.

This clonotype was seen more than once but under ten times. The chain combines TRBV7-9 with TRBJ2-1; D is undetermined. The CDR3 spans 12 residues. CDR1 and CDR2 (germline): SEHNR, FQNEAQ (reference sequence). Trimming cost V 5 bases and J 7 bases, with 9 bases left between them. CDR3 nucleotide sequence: TGTGCCAGCAGCCATCTCGGTAATGAGCAGTTCTTC. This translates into CASSHLGNEQFF.

The CDR3 coding sequence is TGCGCCAGCAGCTTCTTAGCGGGGGAGGATGAGCAGTTCTTC. Translation: CASSFLAGEDEQFF. V gene TRBV5-1 combines with J gene TRBJ2-1; the match to TRBD2 covers 9 bases. Trimming cost V 2 bases and J 8 bases; bases outside gene matches: 5. The germline gives CDR1 SGHRS, CDR2 YFSETQ. The CDR3 extends over 14 amino acids. Combining the CDR3 with reference TRBV5-1 and TRBJ2-1 gives the whole variable domain KAGVTQTPRYLIKTRGQQVTLSCSPISGHRSVSWYQQTPGQGLQFLFEYFSETQRNKGNFPGRFSGRQFSNSRSEMNVSTLELGDSALYLCASSFLAGEDEQFFGPGTRLTVL.

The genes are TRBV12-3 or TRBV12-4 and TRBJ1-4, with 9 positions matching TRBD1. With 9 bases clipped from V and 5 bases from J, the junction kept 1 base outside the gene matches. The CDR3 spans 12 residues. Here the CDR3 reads CASGTGNEKLFF. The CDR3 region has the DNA TGTGCCAGTGGGACAGGGAATGAAAAACTGTTTTTT.

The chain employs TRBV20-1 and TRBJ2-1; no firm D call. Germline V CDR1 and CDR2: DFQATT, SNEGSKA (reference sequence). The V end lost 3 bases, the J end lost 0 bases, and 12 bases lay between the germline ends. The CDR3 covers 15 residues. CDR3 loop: CSASGRMDSYNEQFF. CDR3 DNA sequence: TGCAGTGCTAGTGGCAGGATGGACTCCTACAATGAGCAGTTCTTC.

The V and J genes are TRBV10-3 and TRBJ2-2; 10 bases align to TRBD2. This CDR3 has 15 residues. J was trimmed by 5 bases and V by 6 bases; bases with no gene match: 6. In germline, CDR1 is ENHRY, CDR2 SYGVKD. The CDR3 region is CAIRTSGRGTGELFF. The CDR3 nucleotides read TGTGCCATCAGGACTAGCGGGCGAGGGACCGGGGAGCTGTTTTTT.

As DNA, the CDR3 is TGTGCCAGCAGCTTAGCGCTCGGGAGGGTCCGCAATGAGCAGTTCTTC. Amino acid sequence: CASSLALGRVRNEQFF. This chain joins TRBV7-2 and TRBJ2-1; 8 bases fit TRBD2. This CDR3 has 16 residues. Germline CDR1 is SGHTA and CDR2 is FQGNSA. Germline trimming cut 0 bases from V and 6 bases from J; bases unmatched to any gene: 7.

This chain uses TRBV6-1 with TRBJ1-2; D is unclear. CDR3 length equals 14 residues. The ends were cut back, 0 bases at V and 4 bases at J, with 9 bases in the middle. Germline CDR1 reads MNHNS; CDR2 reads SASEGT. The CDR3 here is CASSEAPHLYGYTF. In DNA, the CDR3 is TGTGCCAGCAGTGAAGCGCCCCATCTCTATGGCTACACCTTC.

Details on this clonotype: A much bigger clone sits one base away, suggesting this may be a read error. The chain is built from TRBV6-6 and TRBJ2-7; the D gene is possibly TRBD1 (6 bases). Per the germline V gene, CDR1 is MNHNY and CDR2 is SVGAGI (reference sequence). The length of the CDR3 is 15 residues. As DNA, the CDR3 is TGTGCCAGCAGTTGGGTGGCCAGGGGACCCTACGAGCGGTACTTC. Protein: CASSWVARGPYERYF.